This TCR beta chain appears in the sequencing data of a study of cytotoxic CD8 clonotypes in ibrutinib-treated CLL. Study-level points and caveats: Baseline-level clonality went beyond age-matched healthy donors and moved in step with circulating CD8+ T-cell counts. Clonality rose at ibrutinib response and fell back toward baseline at progression.

V was pared by 6 bases and J by 4 bases, with 2 bases of the junction left unmatched. Germline assignment: CDR1 SGHNT and CDR2 YENEEA. CDR3 length: 13 residues. The repertoire was sequenced with immunoSEQ multiplex PCR; TCRdb's copy has only in-frame clones and lacks some. The sample carries about 130,000 clones, about 85% recorded once. To note about this clone: The antigen is not known.

The V and J genes are TRBV11-3 and TRBJ2-2, with 7 bases aligning to TRBD2. Specimen: PBMCs, collected after 24 months of ibrutinib treatment. The sequence was collected from a human donor with chronic lymphocytic leukemia. CDR3 DNA sequence: TGTGCCAGCAGGGGGACTACCACCGGGGAGCTGTTTTTT. This translates into CASRGTTTGELFF.